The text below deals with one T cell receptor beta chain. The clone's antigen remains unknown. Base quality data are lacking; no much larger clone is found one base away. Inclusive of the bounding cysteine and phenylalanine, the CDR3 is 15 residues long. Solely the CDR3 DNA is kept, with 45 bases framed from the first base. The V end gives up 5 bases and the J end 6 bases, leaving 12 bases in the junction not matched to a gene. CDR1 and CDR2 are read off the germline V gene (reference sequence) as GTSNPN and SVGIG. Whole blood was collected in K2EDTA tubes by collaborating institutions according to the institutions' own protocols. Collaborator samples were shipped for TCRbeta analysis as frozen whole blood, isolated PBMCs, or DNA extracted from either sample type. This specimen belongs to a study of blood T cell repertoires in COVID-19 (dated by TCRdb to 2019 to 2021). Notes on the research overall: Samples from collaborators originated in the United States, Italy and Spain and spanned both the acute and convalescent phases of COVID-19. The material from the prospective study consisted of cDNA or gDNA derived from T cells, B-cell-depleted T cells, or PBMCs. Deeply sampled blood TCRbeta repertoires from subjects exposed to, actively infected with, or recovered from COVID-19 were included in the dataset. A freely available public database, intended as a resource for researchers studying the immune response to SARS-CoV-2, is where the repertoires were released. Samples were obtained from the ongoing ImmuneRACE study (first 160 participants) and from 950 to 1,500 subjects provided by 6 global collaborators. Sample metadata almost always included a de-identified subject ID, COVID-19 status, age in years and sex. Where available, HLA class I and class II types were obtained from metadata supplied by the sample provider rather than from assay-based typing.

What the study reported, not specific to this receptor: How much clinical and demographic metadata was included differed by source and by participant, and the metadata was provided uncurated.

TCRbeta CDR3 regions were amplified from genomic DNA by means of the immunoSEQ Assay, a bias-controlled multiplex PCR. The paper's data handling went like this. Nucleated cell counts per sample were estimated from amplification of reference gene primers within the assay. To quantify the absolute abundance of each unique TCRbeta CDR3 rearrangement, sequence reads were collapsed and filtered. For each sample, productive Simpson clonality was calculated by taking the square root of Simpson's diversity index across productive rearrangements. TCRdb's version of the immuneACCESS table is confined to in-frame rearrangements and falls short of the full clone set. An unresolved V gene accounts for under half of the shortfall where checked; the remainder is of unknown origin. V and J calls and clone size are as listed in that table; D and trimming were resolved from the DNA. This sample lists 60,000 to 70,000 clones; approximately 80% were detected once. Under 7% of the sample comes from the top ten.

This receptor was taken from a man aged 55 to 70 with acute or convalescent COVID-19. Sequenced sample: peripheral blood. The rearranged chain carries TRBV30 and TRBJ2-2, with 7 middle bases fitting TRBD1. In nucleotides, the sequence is TGTGCCTGGTTCAGGGGGTTGGGTCTCTCCGGGGAGCTGTTTTTT. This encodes CAWFRGLGLSGELFF.